These 19 T cell receptor beta chains share one sample of origin, sequenced in a study of T cell responses to AZD1222 COVID-19 vaccine. Data came from immunoSEQ multiplex PCR; TCRdb stores just in-frame clones and leaves some out. Among approximately 98,000 clones listed, roughly 90% were seen once. Specimen: peripheral blood, collected on day 0 of MenACWY control vaccination. The source of these receptors is an adult in good health.

The chain carries TRBV5-1 and TRBJ2-5; the D gene is possibly TRBD2 (6 bases). Germline V gene lookup returns CDR1 SGHRS and CDR2 YFSETQ. Trimming stripped 4 bases from V and 2 bases from J, with 12 bases between. CDR3 length: 14 residues. DNA for the CDR3: TGCGCCAGCAGCCAGGGACTGGAGCAAGAGACCCAGTACTTC. Translating it yields CASSQGLEQETQYF.

V usage is TRBV5-6 and J usage is TRBJ1-2; D is ambiguous. The CDR3 covers 15 residues. The germline V and J ends were trimmed by 0 bases and 5 bases, with 14 bases remaining between them. Germline lookup yields CDR1 SGHDT and CDR2 YYEEEE. The CDR3 protein is CASSLALVGWYGYTF. In DNA, the CDR3 is TGTGCCAGCAGCTTGGCCTTAGTAGGGTGGTATGGCTACACCTTC.

J is TRBJ2-3 and V is TRBV29-1; D is undetermined. This CDR3 region has 13 residues. Germline values: CDR1 SQVTM, CDR2 ANQGSEA. V lost 4 bases and J 0 bases, leaving 8 bases between the germline ends. The DNA of the CDR3 is TGCAGCGTTGGTCAGGAAAGCACAGATACGCAGTATTTT. Protein: CSVGQESTDTQYF.

The J gene is TRBJ1-2, the V gene TRBV5-6; D unclear. Germline-derived CDR1 and CDR2 are SGHDT and YYEEEE. CDR3 length: 12 residues. The V end lost 0 bases, the J end lost 9 bases, and 9 bases lay between the germline ends. The CDR3: CASSLGYRSYTF. The CDR3 DNA reads TGTGCCAGCAGCTTGGGGTACAGAAGCTACACCTTC.

CDR3 in amino acids: CASSLVAQGEQYF. The CDR3 DNA reads TGTGCCAGCAGCTTAGTGGCCCAAGGCGAGCAGTACTTC. This chain links TRBV11-2 with TRBJ2-7; D uncertain. Trimming removed 1 base from V and 6 bases from J, with 10 bases in between. The CDR3 loop spans 13 amino acids. Germline loops: CDR1 SGHAT, CDR2 FQNNGV.

The rearrangement joins TRBV9 to TRBJ1-2; TRBD1 is a possible D gene (6 bases). Looked up from germline, CDR1 is SGDLS and CDR2 is YYNGEE. The CDR3 loop spans 14 amino acids. The V and J ends lost 1 base and 4 bases respectively, with 11 bases between them. The CDR3 sequence is CASSVTRGSYGYTF. CDR3 nucleotide sequence: TGTGCCAGCAGCGTAACCAGGGGATCCTATGGCTACACCTTC.

This clone was found a few times. The chain recombines TRBV4-3 with TRBJ2-7; 9 bases fit TRBD1. There are 15 residues in the CDR3. CDR1 and CDR2 (germline): LGHNA, YSLEER. Losses at the gene ends were 4 bases for V and 5 bases for J; bases not matched to a gene: 9. CDR3 nucleotide sequence: TGCGCCAGCAGCCCTCCATGGGACAGGGACGACGAGCAGTACTTC. Translating gives CASSPPWDRDDEQYF.

The chain is built from TRBV7-9 and TRBJ2-4, with D perhaps matching TRBD2 (5 bases). Germline CDR1 and CDR2: SEHNR and FQNEAQ (reference sequence). V shed 3 bases and J shed 0 bases, with 15 bases lying between them. This CDR3 is 17 amino acids long. The CDR3 sequence is CASSFYKSGIAKNIQYF. CDR3 nucleotide sequence: TGTGCCAGCAGCTTTTACAAATCCGGGATAGCCAAAAACATTCAGTACTTC.

The chain employs TRBV9 and TRBJ2-2, with a tentative D call TRBD1 (6 bases). The CDR3 spans 15 residues. Germline V gives CDR1 SGDLS, CDR2 YYNGEE. Trimming pared 4 bases from V and 3 bases from J, leaving 13 bases between. As DNA, the CDR3 is TGTGCCAGCAGCCCCAGGGGTTCGGACACCGGGGAGCTGTTTTTT. It encodes CASSPRGSDTGELFF.

The chain joins TRBV19 to TRBJ2-1; TRBD1 is a possible D gene (5 bases). V was shortened by 2 bases and J by 10 bases, with 12 bases between the two germline ends. Germline lookup yields CDR1 LNHDA and CDR2 SQIVND (reference sequence). CDR3 length: 13 residues. As DNA, the CDR3 is TGTGCCAGTAGTATACAGGGTTATGAGGAGCAGTTCTTC. This codes for CASSIQGYEEQFF.

The V and J genes are TRBV5-1 and TRBJ2-1; no firm D call. The CDR3 has 15 amino acids. CDR1 is SGHRS and CDR2 is YFSETQ in the germline V gene. The V end was cut by 1 base, the J end by 2 bases, with 10 bases between. CDR3 region: CASSLPGDAYNEQFF. The CDR3 DNA sequence: TGCGCCAGCAGCTTGCCAGGCGACGCCTACAATGAGCAGTTCTTC.

The rearrangement links TRBV24-1 to TRBJ2-3; D is unclear. V was pared by 4 bases and J by 2 bases, with 3 bases between. This CDR3 is 12 amino acids long. Per germline, CDR1 KGHDR and CDR2 SFDVKD. The DNA of the CDR3 is TGTGCCACCAGTGAAGACACAGATACGCAGTATTTT. Its translation is CATSEDTDTQYF.

This chain joins TRBV6-4 and TRBJ1-1, with TRBD1 matching 7 bases. V lost 4 bases and J lost 1; bases outside the gene matches: 3. Looked up from germline, CDR1 is MRHNA and CDR2 is SNTAGT. The CDR3 consists of 14 residues. CDR3 DNA sequence: TGTGCCAGCAGTGCCAGGGGGGGGAACACTGAAGCTTTCTTT. It encodes CASSARGGNTEAFF.

The chain carries TRBV7-3 and TRBJ1-1; D may be TRBD1 (6 bases). In germline, CDR1 is SGHTA, CDR2 FQGTGA. V lost 5 bases to trimming and J lost 0 bases, with 7 bases between them. The CDR3 length is 13 residues. The CDR3 here is CASSRGLNTEAFF. The CDR3 bases are TGTGCCAGCAGCCGGGGGCTGAACACTGAAGCTTTCTTT.

The chain employs TRBV19 and TRBJ1-1, with 7 bases aligning to TRBD1. The CDR3 is 15 amino acids. Germline lookup yields CDR1 LNHDA and CDR2 SQIVND (reference sequence). Germline trimming cut 5 bases from V and 5 bases from J; bases unmatched to any gene: 11. The chain's CDR3 is CASSPLTGGQTEAFF. The CDR3, as DNA: TGTGCCAGTAGTCCCCTCACCGGGGGACAGACTGAAGCTTTCTTT. The whole variable domain, filled in from reference TRBV19 and TRBJ1-1, reads DGGITQSPKYLFRKEGQNVTLSCEQNLNHDAMYWYRQDPGQGLRLIYYSQIVNDFQKGDIAEGYSVSREKKESFPLTVTSAQKNPTAFYLCASSPLTGGQTEAFFGQGTRLTVV.

The CDR3 DNA reads TGTGCCAGCAGCCAAGATCCATCCCAAGAGACCCAGTACTTC. This codes for CASSQDPSQETQYF. The V call is TRBV3-1 (or the pseudogene TRBV3-2), the J call TRBJ2-5, with D uncertain. CDR3 size: 14 residues. CDR1 is LGHDT and CDR2 is YNNKEL in the germline V gene (reference sequence). Trimming left V 0 bases short and J 1 base short, with 6 bases between.

The rearrangement links TRBV5-1 to TRBJ1-2; D remains unclear. This CDR3 contains 14 residues. V lost 4 bases and J 2 bases, leaving 12 bases between the germline ends. The germline V gene encodes CDR1 SGHRS and CDR2 YFSETQ. The CDR3 DNA is TGCGCCAGCAGCACCGGACTGACGAACTATGGCTACACCTTC. Translation: CASSTGLTNYGYTF. The variable domain in full, with the rest retrieved from reference TRBV5-1 and TRBJ1-2, is KAGVTQTPRYLIKTRGQQVTLSCSPISGHRSVSWYQQTPGQGLQFLFEYFSETQRNKGNFPGRFSGRQFSNSRSEMNVSTLELGDSALYLCASSTGLTNYGYTFGSGTRLTVV.

This chain joins TRBV3-1 (or the pseudogene TRBV3-2) and TRBJ1-3; D is possibly TRBD1 (5 bases). V was pared by 4 bases and J by 0 bases, with 13 bases between. Per the germline V gene, CDR1 is LGHDT and CDR2 is YNNKEL (reference sequence). CDR3 length: 16 residues. The chain's CDR3 is CASSPWDGFSGNTIYF. Written as DNA, the CDR3 is TGTGCCAGCAGCCCCTGGGACGGATTCTCTGGAAACACCATATATTTT.

The chain links TRBV27 to TRBJ1-2; 7 bases match TRBD1. From germline, CDR1 is MNHEY and CDR2 SMNVEV (reference sequence). This CDR3 has 15 amino acids. The V segment lost 2 bases and the J segment 2 bases; nucleotides outside the gene matches: 5. The CDR3: CASSLIPQGNYGYTF. CDR3 sequence (DNA): TGTGCCAGCAGTTTAATCCCACAGGGGAACTATGGCTACACCTTC.